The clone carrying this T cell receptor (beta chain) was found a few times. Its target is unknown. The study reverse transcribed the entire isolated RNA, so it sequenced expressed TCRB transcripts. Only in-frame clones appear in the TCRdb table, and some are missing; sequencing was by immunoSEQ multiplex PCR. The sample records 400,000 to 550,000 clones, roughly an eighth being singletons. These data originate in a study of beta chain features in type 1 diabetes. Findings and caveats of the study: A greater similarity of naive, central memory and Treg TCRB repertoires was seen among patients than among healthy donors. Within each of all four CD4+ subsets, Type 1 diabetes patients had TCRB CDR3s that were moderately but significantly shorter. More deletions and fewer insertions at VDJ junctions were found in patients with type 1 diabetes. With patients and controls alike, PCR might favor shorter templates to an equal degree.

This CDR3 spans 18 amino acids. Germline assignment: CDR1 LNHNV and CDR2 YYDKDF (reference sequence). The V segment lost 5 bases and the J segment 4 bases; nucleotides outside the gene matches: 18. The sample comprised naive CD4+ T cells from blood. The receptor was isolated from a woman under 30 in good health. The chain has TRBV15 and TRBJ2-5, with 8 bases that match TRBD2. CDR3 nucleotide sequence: TGTGCCACCAGCGAGCGCCGGCTAGCGGGCTCGATAGGAGAGACCCAGTACTTC. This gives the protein CATSERRLAGSIGETQYF. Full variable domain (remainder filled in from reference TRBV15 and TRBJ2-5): DAMVIQNPRYQVTQFGKPVTLSCSQTLNHNVMYWYQQKSSQAPKLLFHYYDKDFNNEADTPDNFQSRRPNTSFCFLDIRSPGLGDTAMYLCATSERRLAGSIGETQYFGPGTRLLVL.